One and the same sample provided the 9 T cell receptor beta chains below, sequenced in a study of blood T cell repertoires in COVID-19. Using immunoSEQ multiplex PCR, the repertoire was profiled, and TCRdb retains in-frame clones only, with some absent. The table has about 210,000 clones, 92% seen once; the top ten hold under 1.5%. The sample comprised peripheral blood. Receptors were obtained from a man aged 25 to 40 with acute or convalescent COVID-19.

In nucleotides, the CDR3 is TGTGCCAGCAGCGACAGGGGGCGCCCCCTGGACACTGAAGCTTTCTTT. Translation: CASSDRGRPLDTEAFF. J is TRBJ1-1 and V is TRBV7-9; 10 bases are shared with TRBD1. V lost 5 bases to trimming and J lost 3 bases; unmatched junction nucleotides: 9. Germline V gene data show CDR1 as SEHNR and CDR2 as FQNEAQ (reference sequence). This CDR3 is 16 amino acids long.

This chain joins TRBV11-2 and TRBJ2-3; the match to TRBD2 covers 7 bases. The CDR3 loop spans 16 amino acids. The germline V gene encodes CDR1 SGHAT and CDR2 FQNNGV. The J segment lost 3 bases and the V segment lost 5 bases, leaving 11 bases of the junction unmatched. In DNA, the CDR3 is TGTGCCAGCAGCCCCATGCGGGGGATACGGACAGATACGCAGTATTTT. Translating it yields CASSPMRGIRTDTQYF.

V usage is TRBV28 and J usage is TRBJ1-4; D is uncertain. Trimming cost V 5 bases and J 11 bases, with 24 bases left between them. Germline CDR1 is MDHEN and CDR2 is SYDVKM. The CDR3 sequence is 16 residues long. The CDR3: CASSTTVATATGKLFF. CDR3 bases: TGTGCCAGCAGTACTACCGTTGCGACGGCAACGGGGAAACTGTTTTTT.

The CDR3 nucleotides read TGTGCCAGCTCACCGACCCTACAGGGGGGGGATTCACCCCTCCACTTT. It translates to CASSPTLQGGDSPLHF. This chain connects TRBV18 to TRBJ1-6; 8 bases are shared with TRBD1. Per the germline V gene, CDR1 is KGHSH and CDR2 is LQKENI. The CDR3 is 16 amino acids. The trim removed 3 bases at V and 8 bases at J, leaving 9 bases unmatched.

The rearrangement links TRBV18 to TRBJ1-2; 8 nucleotides agree with TRBD1. J gave up 5 bases and V 2 bases, and 16 bases lay outside the gene matches. The CDR3 has 18 amino acids. Germline CDR1 and CDR2: KGHSH and LQKENI. The CDR3 reads CASSPFSDRGVNAYGYTF. CDR3 sequence (DNA): TGTGCCAGCTCACCATTCAGCGACAGGGGAGTTAATGCATATGGCTACACCTTC.

This CDR3 is CASSQGPDKLYEQYF. DNA for the CDR3: TGTGCCAGCAGCCAAGGGCCAGACAAACTTTACGAGCAGTACTTC. This chain uses TRBV3-1 (or the pseudogene TRBV3-2) with TRBJ2-7; D not certain. This CDR3 comprises 15 residues. Per the germline V gene, CDR1 is LGHDT and CDR2 is YNNKEL (reference sequence). The V end lost 1 base, the J end lost 4 bases, and 14 bases lay between the germline ends.

The chain joins TRBV5-4 to TRBJ1-4, with unresolved D. V lost 1 base, J lost 0 bases, and 7 bases lay in between. This CDR3 region has 15 residues. The germline gives CDR1 SGHNT, CDR2 YYREEE (reference sequence). The CDR3 coding sequence is TGTGCCAGCAGCTTGTCGCGGGCAACTAATGAAAAACTGTTTTTT. It encodes CASSLSRATNEKLFF.

The rearrangement joins TRBV2 to TRBJ2-5; TRBD2 matches at 7 bases. CDR1 is SNHLY and CDR2 is FYNNEI in the germline V gene. The V and J ends lost 0 bases and 9 bases, in that order; junction bases with no gene match: 1. The CDR3 sequence is 12 residues long. The CDR3 bases are TGTGCCAGCAGTGAAGCGGGGAGGGCCCAGTACTTC. Protein: CASSEAGRAQYF.

V and J are TRBV4-1 and TRBJ2-7; possibly TRBD2 for D (6 bases). The V gene lost 2 bases and the J gene lost 0 bases, with 17 bases spanning the gap. CDR1 is MGHRA, CDR2 YSYEKL, per germline. The CDR3 runs 17 residues. DNA of the CDR3: TGCGCCAGCAGCCAAAAAGGGTATAGCGGCTTCTCCTACGAGCAGTACTTC. Protein product: CASSQKGYSGFSYEQYF.